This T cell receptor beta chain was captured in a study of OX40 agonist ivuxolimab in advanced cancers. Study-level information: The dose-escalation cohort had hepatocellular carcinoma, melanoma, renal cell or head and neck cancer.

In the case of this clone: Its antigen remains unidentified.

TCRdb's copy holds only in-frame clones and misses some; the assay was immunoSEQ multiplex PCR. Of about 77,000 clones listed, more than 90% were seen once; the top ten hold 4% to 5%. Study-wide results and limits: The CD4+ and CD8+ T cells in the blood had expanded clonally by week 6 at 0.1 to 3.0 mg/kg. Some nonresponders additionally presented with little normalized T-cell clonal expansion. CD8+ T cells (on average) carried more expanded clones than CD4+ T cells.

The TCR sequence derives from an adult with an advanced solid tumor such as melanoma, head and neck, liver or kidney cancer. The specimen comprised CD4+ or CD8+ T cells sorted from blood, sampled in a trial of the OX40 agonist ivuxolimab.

CDR3 bases: TGTGCCAGCAGCTTAGGATTCGCAGATACGCAGTATTTT. It yields the protein CASSLGFADTQYF. The rearrangement joins TRBV7-2 to TRBJ2-3, with unresolved D. The V end was cut by 1 base, the J end by 4 bases, with 6 bases between. The germline CDR1 and CDR2 sequences are SGHTA and FQGNSA. The CDR3 has 13 residues.